These T cell receptor beta chains were read from a single sample in a study of shared clonotypes between healthy human individuals. Only in-frame clones appear in the TCRdb table, and some are missing; sequencing was by immunoSEQ multiplex PCR. The repertoire holds approximately 2,000,000 clones, with just under 95% as singletons. The specimen was naive CD4+ T cells from PBMCs. Receptors were obtained from a man aged 18-30 years in good health. Some clones in this sample may be carry-over from other donors' samples. Both conserved end residues are part of each CDR3. A D gene is named only where the DNA matches it firmly. Clone sizes are given selectively: once, few, many, or a class where the clone is expanded.

.	TRBD1	TRBV19	TRBJ2-7	TGTGCCAGTACCCCGACAGGGGCGGATTGGGAGCAGTACTTC	CASTPTGADWEQYF
.	TRBD1	TRBV23-1	TRBJ2-1	TGCGCCAGCAGTCTTGGGACAGGGACGTTCTTC	CASSLGTGTFF
.	TRBD2	TRBV7-2	TRBJ2-5	TGTGCCAGCAGCTTAGCGTTGACTAGCGGGAGTAGAGAGACCCAGTACTTC	CASSLALTSGSRETQYF
.	.	TRBV6-5	TRBJ2-1	TGTGCCAGCAGTTATGGAAATGAGCAGTTCTTC	CASSYGNEQFF
.	.	TRBV19	TRBJ2-7	TGTGCCAGTAGTATGGCTGCCGGGGCGTCCTACGAGCAGTACTTC	CASSMAAGASYEQYF
.	.	TRBV5-1	TRBJ1-1	TGCGCCAGCAGCTTGGTTGTGGTGTGGGATTTGAACACTGAAGCTTTCTTT	CASSLVVVWDLNTEAFF
.	.	TRBV15	TRBJ1-4	TGTGCCACCAGCACAAGACAGCATGCTAATGAAAAACTGTTTTTT	CATSTRQHANEKLFF
.	TRBD1	TRBV6-5	TRBJ1-2	TGTGCCAGCAGTAAATTGACAGGGCTCGGCGGCTACACCTTC	CASSKLTGLGGYTF
.	TRBD1	TRBV5-1	TRBJ2-1	TGCGCCAGCAGCTCCCCGGACAGGAACAATGAGCAGTTCTTC	CASSSPDRNNEQFF
.	.	TRBV10-3	TRBJ2-6	TGTGCCATCAGTGAGTCCTCGGGGGGCGCTGGGGCCAACGTCCTGACTTTC	CAISESSGGAGANVLTF
.	TRBD1	TRBV7-3	TRBJ2-7	TGTGCCAGCAGCTTAGGGCAGGGGGACTACGAGCAGTACTTC	CASSLGQGDYEQYF
.	.	TRBV18	TRBJ2-5	TGTGCCAGCTCACCAGCGAACTCCCGGGCAGCGGGGACCCAGTACTTC	CASSPANSRAAGTQYF
.	.	TRBV7-9	TRBJ2-1	TGTGCCAGCAGCCCAGCGGGTGACCTCTTGAATGAGCAGTTCTTC	CASSPAGDLLNEQFF
.	TRBD1	TRBV23-1	TRBJ1-5	TGCGCCAGCAGTCATGGCAGGGGGCTCTATAGCAATCAGCCCCAGCATTTT	CASSHGRGLYSNQPQHF
.	.	TRBV30	TRBJ1-1	TGTGCCTTCTGGACCGGGACAACCTTGAGGAACACTGAAGCTTTCTTT	CAFWTGTTLRNTEAFF
.	.	TRBV5-6	TRBJ1-1	TGTGCCAGCAGCTCCCCCTTGTGGGGCAAAAAGGGGGAAGCTTTCTTT	CASSSPLWGKKGEAFF
.	TRBD2	TRBV10-3	TRBJ2-1	TGTGCCATCAGTGTTAGGACTAGCGCCAACTCCTACAATGAGCAGTTCTTC	CAISVRTSANSYNEQFF
.	.	TRBV5-1	TRBJ2-5	TGCGCCAGCAGCACGGCCTCCTTGGGGGTGGAGACCCAGTACTTC	CASSTASLGVETQYF
.	TRBD1	TRBV15	TRBJ2-7	TGTGCCACCAGCAGAGCTGGGACAGGGGGCTACGAGCAGTACTTC	CATSRAGTGGYEQYF
.	.	TRBV28	TRBJ2-3	TGTGCCAGCGCCGTGTTATCAGATACGCAGTATTTT	CASAVLSDTQYF
.	.	TRBV28	TRBJ2-7	TGTGCCAGCAGTTGGGACGGCTACGAGCAGTACTTC	CASSWDGYEQYF
.	TRBD1	TRBV28	TRBJ2-2	TGTGCCAGCAGTTCCGGATCACAGGGGTCCGGGGAGCTGTTTTTT	CASSSGSQGSGELFF
.	TRBD2	TRBV4-1	TRBJ2-3	TGCGCCAGCAGCCTAACCGAGCTTCTAGCGGAGATTGCAGATACGCAGTATTTT	CASSLTELLAEIADTQYF
.	TRBD2	TRBV7-9	TRBJ2-3	TGTGCCAGCAGCTCGAACCGGCGGGGGGGAGCAGATACGCAGTATTTT	CASSSNRRGGADTQYF
.	.	TRBV28	TRBJ2-3	TGTGCCAGCAGTCGTAGCGGGACAGGGCGCACAGATACGCAGTATTTT	CASSRSGTGRTDTQYF
once	TRBD1	TRBV29-1	TRBJ2-7	TGCAGCGGTGGGACAGGGATCTACGAGCAGTACTTC	CSGGTGIYEQYF
.	.	TRBV5-5	TRBJ2-6	TGTGCCAGCAGCTTACCAGGGGCTGGGGCCAACGTCCTGACTTTC	CASSLPGAGANVLTF
few	TRBD1	TRBV14	TRBJ2-1	TGTGCCAGCAGCCACCGGACAGGGGGCTCCTACAATGAGCAGTTCTTC	CASSHRTGGSYNEQFF
few	.	TRBV28	TRBJ1-1	TGTGCCAGCAGCATCCAAGGACCGATGAACACTGAAGCTTTCTTT	CASSIQGPMNTEAFF
.	.	TRBV5-4	TRBJ1-6	TGTGCCAGCAGCTTGGGGGGACAAACGCTATATAATTCACCCCTCCACTTT	CASSLGGQTLYNSPLHF
.	.	TRBV9	TRBJ1-2	TGTGCCAGCAACGGACCCCGGGACGGGAACTATGGCTACACCTTC	CASNGPRDGNYGYTF
.	.	TRBV28	TRBJ2-1	TGTGCCAGCAAGGGGACTGGGGGCAGGTCCTACAATGAGCAGTTCTTC	CASKGTGGRSYNEQFF
.	.	TRBV28	TRBJ2-7	TGTGCCAGCACCTGGGTAGAGGGATCCTACGAGCAGTACTTC	CASTWVEGSYEQYF
.	.	TRBV29-1	TRBJ2-5	TGCAGCGTTGTAGGGATACAAGAGACCCAGTACTTC	CSVVGIQETQYF
.	TRBD2	TRBV19	TRBJ2-1	TGTGCCAGTACCGGGCGGACTAGCGGGGACAATGAGCAGTTCTTC	CASTGRTSGDNEQFF
.	.	TRBV18	TRBJ2-1	TGTGCCAGCTCACCCCCAGGGACACTAAATGAGCAGTTCTTC	CASSPPGTLNEQFF
.	.	TRBV19	TRBJ1-2	TGTGCCAGTAGACCCCTAACGCCTTTCTATGGCTACACCTTC	CASRPLTPFYGYTF
.	.	TRBV11-2	TRBJ1-1	TGTGCCACTTTGATTGGGAGGACCTGGAGCACTGAAGCTTTCTTT	CATLIGRTWSTEAFF
.	.	TRBV19	TRBJ2-1	TGTGCCAGTAGTGGACCGCCCCTGGAAAAAGAGCAGTTCTTC	CASSGPPLEKEQFF
.	.	TRBV6-5	TRBJ2-3	TGTGCCAGCAGTTACTCAGGACTAGATACGCAGTATTTT	CASSYSGLDTQYF
.	.	TRBV11-2	TRBJ1-5	TGTGCCAGCAGCTTTGCCAGAGATCAGCCCCAGCATTTT	CASSFARDQPQHF